The 27 T cell receptor beta chains reported below all come from one sample, sequenced in a study of a mutant IDH1 vaccine in newly diagnosed glioma. Antigens of these TCRs are unknown. The method was immunoSEQ multiplex PCR; TCRdb's version includes in-frame clones alone and lacks a portion of them. The sample comprises 40,000 or so clones, 80% to 90% of which are singletons, and approximately 1.5% rests with the top ten. Time point indicated: week 5, during vaccination. Topical imiquimod accompanied each vaccine dose, which consisted of 300 ug of mutant IDH1 20-mer peptide. Sequenced here: PBMCs, sampled from a glioma patient whose treatment included an IDH1 peptide vaccine. The source is a man aged 35 to 55 with glioma.

The CDR3 spells CAVGRTAPHEQYF. In DNA form, the CDR3 reads TGTGCCGTTGGACGGACAGCCCCCCACGAGCAGTACTTC. This chain links TRBV28 with TRBJ2-7; D is perhaps TRBD1 (6 bases). CDR3 length equals 13 residues. Germline assignment: CDR1 MDHEN and CDR2 SYDVKM. The V and J ends lost 11 bases and 5 bases respectively, with 19 bases between them. Filled out from reference TRBV28 and TRBJ2-7, the complete variable domain reads DVKVTQSSRYLVKRTGEKVFLECVQDMDHENMFWYRQDPGLGLRLIYFSYDVKMKEKGDIPEGYSVSREKKERFSLILESASTNQTSMYLCAVGRTAPHEQYFGPGTRLTVT.

The chain couples TRBV18 to TRBJ2-3, with D hard to call. V dropped 2 bases and J dropped 2 bases, with 11 bases sitting between them. CDR3 length equals 15 residues. CDR1 KGHSH and CDR2 LQKENI come from the germline V gene. Written as DNA, the CDR3 is TGTGCCAGCTCACCAAGGGTTGGGGTCACAGATACGCAGTATTTT. Amino acids: CASSPRVGVTDTQYF.

The J gene is TRBJ2-1, the V gene TRBV5-1; 8 positions agree with TRBD2. The CDR3 spans 15 residues. Germline V gene data show CDR1 as SGHRS and CDR2 as YFSETQ. V lost 5 bases to trimming and J lost 2 bases; unmatched junction nucleotides: 6. Here the CDR3 reads CASRGSGSPYNEQFF. CDR3 nucleotide sequence: TGCGCCAGCAGGGGGAGCGGGAGTCCCTACAATGAGCAGTTCTTC. Drawing the rest from reference TRBV5-1 and TRBJ2-1, the complete variable domain is KAGVTQTPRYLIKTRGQQVTLSCSPISGHRSVSWYQQTPGQGLQFLFEYFSETQRNKGNFPGRFSGRQFSNSRSEMNVSTLELGDSALYLCASRGSGSPYNEQFFGPGTRLTVL.

This sequence joins TRBV7-9 and TRBJ2-7; the D is unclear. The length of the CDR3 is 14 residues. V lost 5 bases to trimming and J lost 1 base, with 12 bases between them. The germline CDR1 and CDR2 sequences are SEHNR and FQNEAQ (reference sequence). The DNA of the CDR3 is TGTGCCAGCAGCGCACGGACGGGTTCCTACGAGCAGTACTTC. This sequence encodes CASSARTGSYEQYF.

This chain uses TRBV4-2 with TRBJ2-3; TRBD2 matches 8 bases. Germline CDR1 and CDR2: LGHNA and YNFKEQ. The V and J ends lost 1 base and 0 bases, in that order; junction bases with no gene match: 3. CDR3 length: 16 amino acids. The CDR3, as DNA: TGTGCCAGCAGCCAAGCTCTAGCGGGCAGCACAGATACGCAGTATTTT. Amino acids: CASSQALAGSTDTQYF.

This rearrangement joins TRBV2 to TRBJ1-2; 8 nucleotides align to TRBD1. Per the germline V gene, CDR1 is SNHLY and CDR2 is FYNNEI. The CDR3 extends over 12 amino acids. The V and J ends lost 7 bases and 7 bases, in that order; junction bases with no gene match: 5. The CDR3 DNA reads as TGTGCCAGCACCGGACAGGGAGGTGGCTACACCTTC. Protein product: CASTGQGGGYTF.

This clone came up a few times. The rearrangement joins TRBV27 to TRBJ2-2; D unclear. Germline V gene data show CDR1 as MNHEY and CDR2 as SMNVEV (reference sequence). CDR3 length equals 16 residues. Trimming cost V 1 base and J 5 bases, with 14 bases left between them. CDR3 bases: TGTGCCAGCAGTTTATTTTCCACAAGTGGGACCGGGGAGCTGTTTTTT. Amino acids: CASSLFSTSGTGELFF.

The chain uses TRBV11-1 and TRBJ2-7, with 8 bases that match TRBD2. The CDR3 length is 16 residues. CDR1 SGHAT and CDR2 FQDESV come from the germline V gene (reference sequence). Germline trimming cut 3 bases from V and 3 bases from J; bases unmatched to any gene: 10. DNA for the CDR3: TGTGCCAGCAGCTTGGCACCCGGGACTAGTAGCTACGAGCAGTACTTC. This encodes CASSLAPGTSSYEQYF.

This sequence joins TRBV19 and TRBJ2-3, with 10 bases that match TRBD1. In germline, CDR1 is LNHDA, CDR2 SQIVND (reference sequence). There are 14 residues in the CDR3. Losses at the gene ends were 2 bases for V and 5 bases for J; bases not matched to a gene: 1. CDR3 region: CASSIRDRGDTQYF. The DNA for the CDR3 is TGTGCCAGTAGTATAAGGGACAGGGGAGATACGCAGTATTTT.

This chain links TRBV23-1 with TRBJ1-5, with 7 bases aligning to TRBD1. TRBV23-1 is filed as an ORF, its function uncertain. The length of the CDR3 is 15 residues. Trimming took 9 bases from V and 0 from J; bases not matched to a gene: 8. CDR3 sequence reads: CARETGKCSNQPQHF. CDR3 sequence (DNA): TGCGCCAGGGAGACAGGGAAGTGTAGCAATCAGCCCCAGCATTTT.

This clone was observed a handful of times. The V gene is TRBV6-4, the J gene TRBJ2-7; 9 bases map to TRBD2. With V trimmed by 3 bases and J by 5 bases, 8 bases remained unmatched. This CDR3 has 15 residues. Looked up from germline, CDR1 is MRHNA and CDR2 is SNTAGT. The chain's CDR3 is CASSERNSGSNEQYF. The CDR3 nucleotides read TGTGCCAGCAGTGAGAGGAATAGCGGGAGTAACGAGCAGTACTTC.

The chain links TRBV4-1 to TRBJ2-1; D is uncertain. CDR1 MGHRA and CDR2 YSYEKL come from the germline V gene. The CDR3 runs to 13 residues. V lost 1 base, J lost 6 bases, and 7 bases lay in between. CDR3 DNA sequence: TGCGCCAGCAGCCAAGTGTATGTCAATGAGCAGTTCTTC. Encoded protein: CASSQVYVNEQFF.

The chain couples TRBV20-1 to TRBJ1-5; D gene ambiguous. The germline V and J ends were trimmed by 6 bases and 9 bases, with 12 bases remaining between them. This CDR3 is 11 amino acids long. Germline CDR1 and CDR2: DFQATT and SNEGSKA (reference sequence). The CDR3 region is CSATLRGPQHF. DNA of the CDR3: TGCAGTGCAACCCTTCGAGGGCCCCAGCATTTT.

This chain uses TRBV4-1 with TRBJ2-2; TRBD2 matches at 10 bases. From germline, CDR1 is MGHRA and CDR2 YSYEKL. CDR3 length: 16 residues. V shed 8 bases, J shed 7 bases, and the junction held 13 bases outside the gene matches. The CDR3, as DNA: TGCGCCAGCCGACCCTTGTCGGTAGCGGGAGGCGGGGAGCTGTTTTTT. It is translated as CASRPLSVAGGGELFF.

J is TRBJ2-7 and V is TRBV19; possible D gene TRBD1, 6 bases. The ends were cut back, 4 bases at V and 1 base at J, with 8 bases in the middle. This CDR3 spans 13 amino acids. Per the germline V gene, CDR1 is LNHDA and CDR2 is SQIVND (reference sequence). The CDR3 is CASSKGHSYEQYF. The CDR3 region has the DNA TGTGCCAGTAGTAAGGGACATTCCTACGAGCAGTACTTC.

V usage is TRBV7-2 and J usage is TRBJ2-1; D is possibly TRBD2 (5 bases). The CDR3 length is 15 residues. Germline CDR1 and CDR2: SGHTA and FQGNSA. V lost 3 bases to trimming and J lost 1 base, with 10 bases between them. The CDR3 loop is CASSFGSRSYNEQFF. For the CDR3, the DNA is TGTGCCAGCAGCTTTGGGAGCAGGTCCTACAATGAGCAGTTCTTC.

The chain joins TRBV27 to TRBJ1-1, with TRBD1 as a possible D gene (5 bases). The V gene's germline CDR1 is MNHEY and CDR2 SMNVEV (reference sequence). V gave up 7 bases and J gave up 7 bases, with 13 bases separating them. This CDR3 has 12 residues. The CDR3 DNA reads TGTGCCAGCACGACTGGGACGGGTGAAGCTTTCTTT. It is translated as CASTTGTGEAFF.

The rearrangement uses TRBV4-2 and TRBJ2-7, with D possibly called TRBD1 or TRBD2 (5 bases each). Trimming left V 3 bases short and J 7 bases short, with 19 bases between. Germline V lookup: CDR1 LGHNA, CDR2 YNFKEQ. This CDR3 comprises 15 residues. In nucleotides, the CDR3 is TGTGCCAGCAGCCACCGGACCGGGGCGTGGGGTGAGCAGTACTTC. Protein: CASSHRTGAWGEQYF.

The chain recombines TRBV13 with TRBJ1-1; D unresolved. Trimming stripped 2 bases from V and 0 bases from J, with 13 bases between. The CDR3 runs 16 residues. Germline V CDR1 and CDR2: PRHDT, FYEKMQ (reference sequence). The CDR3 DNA sequence: TGTGCCAGCAGCTTAATATTTGGACTGGTGAACACTGAAGCTTTCTTT. Amino acids: CASSLIFGLVNTEAFF.

The chain couples TRBV2 to TRBJ1-1; D not certain. The CDR3 runs to 12 residues. The germline V and J ends were trimmed by 6 bases and 4 bases, with 9 bases remaining between them. Germline V gives CDR1 SNHLY, CDR2 FYNNEI. In nucleotides, the CDR3 is TGTGCCAGCAGGGAATCGGGCACTGAAGCTTTCTTT. Protein product: CASRESGTEAFF.

The chain carries TRBV14 and TRBJ2-7; 9 bases are shared with TRBD1. This CDR3 has 17 residues. Per the germline V gene, CDR1 is SGHDN and CDR2 is FVKESK. The V gene end was trimmed by 4 bases and the J gene end by 0 bases; junction bases not matched to a gene: 10. CDR3 nucleotides: TGTGCCAGCAGCCGAAACTTTGGGACAGGGAGCTCCTACGAGCAGTACTTC. Encoded protein: CASSRNFGTGSSYEQYF.

The gene calls are TRBV11-2 and TRBJ1-4; TRBD1 agrees at 8 bases. Trimming cost V 5 bases and J 6 bases; bases outside gene matches: 5. This CDR3 comprises 14 residues. Germline V gives CDR1 SGHAT, CDR2 FQNNGV. The DNA for the CDR3 is TGTGCCAGCAGCCCGGGACAGGACTATGAAAAACTGTTTTTT. Protein sequence: CASSPGQDYEKLFF.

The rearrangement links TRBV14 to TRBJ1-2; D may be TRBD1 (5 bases). Per germline, CDR1 SGHDN and CDR2 FVKESK. V was trimmed by 4 bases and J by 3 bases, leaving 21 bases between them. This CDR3 contains 17 residues. The CDR3 coding sequence is TGTGCCAGCAGCCCGGAGCGGGACTTCATCTCGTACTATGGCTACACCTTC. It is translated as CASSPERDFISYYGYTF. The full variable domain, rest sourced from reference TRBV14 and TRBJ1-2, is EAGVTQFPSHSVIEKGQTVTLRCDPISGHDNLYWYRRVMGKEIKFLLHFVKESKQDESGMPNNRFLAERTGGTYSTLKVQPAELEDSGVYFCASSPERDFISYYGYTFGSGTRLTVV.

The rearrangement uses TRBV5-1 and TRBJ2-1; D remains unclear. Trimming took off 1 base at V and 0 bases at J, with 2 bases between the two ends. The CDR3 is made up of 13 amino acids. Germline values: CDR1 SGHRS, CDR2 YFSETQ. The CDR3 coding sequence is TGCGCCAGCAGCTTGAGCTCCTACAATGAGCAGTTCTTC. Translating it yields CASSLSSYNEQFF.

The chain carries TRBV2 and TRBJ2-3, with TRBD1 identical over 7 bases. With V trimmed by 4 bases and J by 4 bases, 5 bases remained unmatched. The CDR3 has 14 residues. Germline CDR1 is SNHLY and CDR2 is FYNNEI. The DNA for the CDR3 is TGTGCCAGCAGTGTGAACAGGGGTCCAGATACGCAGTATTTT. Protein sequence: CASSVNRGPDTQYF.

The chain links TRBV18 to TRBJ2-3; D remains unclear. V was cut by 4 bases and J by 4 bases, with 6 bases left in between. The germline CDR1 and CDR2 sequences are KGHSH and LQKENI. The CDR3 is 12 amino acids. CDR3 in amino acids: CASSRSSDTQYF. CDR3 in DNA: TGTGCCAGCTCACGTAGCTCAGATACGCAGTATTTT. Using reference TRBV18 and TRBJ2-3 for the parts outside the CDR3, the full variable domain is NAGVMQNPRHLVRRRGQEARLRCSPMKGHSHVYWYRQLPEEGLKFMVYLQKENIIDESGMPKERFSAEFPKEGPSILRIQQVVRGDSAAYFCASSRSSDTQYFGPGTRLTVL.

This chain joins TRBV2 and TRBJ2-7; 7 nucleotides align to TRBD1. This CDR3 is 11 amino acids long. The trim removed 8 bases at V and 2 bases at J, leaving 0 bases unmatched. In germline, CDR1 is SNHLY, CDR2 FYNNEI. CDR3 residues: CASDRAYEQYF. The CDR3 region has the DNA TGTGCCAGCGACAGGGCCTACGAGCAGTACTTC.